This TCR beta chain was recovered during a study of shared clonotypes between healthy human individuals. TCRdb keeps only in-frame clones here, not all; method: immunoSEQ multiplex PCR. Of about 600,000 clones in the sample, more than 95% were seen once. Trimming cost V 5 bases and J 5 bases, with 19 bases left between them. Looked up from germline, CDR1 is SGHTA and CDR2 is FQGNSA. The CDR3 is made up of 16 amino acids. V and J are TRBV7-2 and TRBJ2-1; D might be TRBD2 (6 bases). Sequenced material: naive CD4+ T cells sorted from blood. Described subset: CD45RA+ positively selected. The clonotype originates from a woman aged 25 to 45 in good health. The CDR3 nucleotides are TGTGCCAGCAGCCCGAGGGCGGGGAGTACTAACAATGAGCAGTTCTTC. It specifies CASSPRAGSTNNEQFF.